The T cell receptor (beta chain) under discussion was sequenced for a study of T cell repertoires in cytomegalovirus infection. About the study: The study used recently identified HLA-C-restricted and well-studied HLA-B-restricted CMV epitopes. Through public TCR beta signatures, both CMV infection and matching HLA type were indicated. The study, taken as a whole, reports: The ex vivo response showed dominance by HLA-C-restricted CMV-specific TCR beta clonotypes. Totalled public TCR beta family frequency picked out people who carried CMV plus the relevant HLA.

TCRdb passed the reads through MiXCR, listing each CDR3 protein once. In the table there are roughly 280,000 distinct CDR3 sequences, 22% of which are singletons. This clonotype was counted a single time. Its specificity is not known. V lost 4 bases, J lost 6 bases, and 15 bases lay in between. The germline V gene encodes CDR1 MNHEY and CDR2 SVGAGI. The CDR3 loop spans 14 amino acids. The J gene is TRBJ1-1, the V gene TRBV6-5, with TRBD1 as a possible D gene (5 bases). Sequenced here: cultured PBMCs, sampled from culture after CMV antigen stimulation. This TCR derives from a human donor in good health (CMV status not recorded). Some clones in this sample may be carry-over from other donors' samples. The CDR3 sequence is CASSFRGVGAEAFF. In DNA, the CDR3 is TGTGCCAGCAGTTTTCGGGGGGTAGGCGCTGAAGCTTTCTTT.